The rows below give T cell receptor beta chains drawn from one sample of a study of T cells in Graves' hyperthyroidism and ophthalmopathy. TCRdb fed the multiplex PCR reads into MiXCR, producing one record per CDR3 protein. The data hold hundreds of thousands of distinct CDR3 sequences, with around 39% observed a single time. Sequenced: blood. These TCRs come from a man between 18 and 29 years old with Graves' hyperthyroidism. Both conserved end residues are part of each CDR3. The D gene is left open where the match is weak. Size is omitted from some rows. Given values are once, few, many or a class for expanded clones.

TRBV4-2	NA	TRBJ1-4	few	TGTGCCAGCAGCCGCCTGGGACAAAGAGATGAAAAACTGTTTTTT	CASSRLGQRDEKLFF
TRBV11-2	NA	TRBJ1-5	few	TGTGCCAGCAGCTTAGAGATGTGGCCTGAGGGCAATCAGCCCCAGCATTTT	CASSLEMWPEGNQPQHF
TRBV5-1	NA	TRBJ1-1	NA	TGCGCCAGCAGCTTGGAGGCCCCAGGAATGGCTTTCTTT	CASSLEAPGMAFF
TRBV12-5	TRBD1	TRBJ1-2	NA	TGTGCTAGTGGTCCCCAGACAGGGATCTATGGCTACACCTTC	CASGPQTGIYGYTF
TRBV19	NA	TRBJ2-7	NA	TGTGCCAGTAGTATAGCGGGAGAAGGCTACGAGCAGTACTTC	CASSIAGEGYEQYF
TRBV29-1	NA	TRBJ2-7	many	TGCAGCGTGCTGGGGGGTCACTCCTACGAGCAGTACTTC	CSVLGGHSYEQYF
TRBV7-2	TRBD1	TRBJ2-2	few	TGTGCCAGCTTGACGACCGGGACAGGGAACACCGGGGAGCTGTTTTTT	CASLTTGTGNTGELFF
TRBV6-4	NA	TRBJ2-3	NA	TGTGCCAGCAGTGACGGGGACACAGATACGCAGTATTTT	CASSDGDTDTQYF
TRBV11-2	NA	TRBJ2-5	NA	TGTGCCAGCAGTGGCAGTCAGGACCCCCAAGAGACCCAGTACTTC	CASSGSQDPQETQYF
TRBV9	TRBD1	TRBJ2-5	NA	TGTGCCAGCAGCGCCTCAGGGGGCGGGAATGAGACCCAGTACTTC	CASSASGGGNETQYF
TRBV5-1	TRBD1	TRBJ1-4	NA	TGCGCCAGCAGGCCCGGGACAGGGGATGCGGTAGCAACTAATGAAAAACTGTTTTTT	CASRPGTGDAVATNEKLFF
TRBV25-1	NA	TRBJ1-1	once	TGTGCCAGCAGTTCATTCAGGGATTTCAACACTGAAGCTTTCTTT	CASSSFRDFNTEAFF
TRBV28	NA	TRBJ2-5	many	TGTGCCAGCAGTTTGTCCCAGGGAGGAGAGACCCAGTACTTC	CASSLSQGGETQYF
TRBV14	NA	TRBJ1-5	NA	TGTGCCAGCAGCCTTTGGGATAATCAGCCCCAGCATTTT	CASSLWDNQPQHF
TRBV7-2	NA	TRBJ1-5	few	TGTGCCAGCAGCCAAGATTGGGCGGATAGCAATCAGCCCCAGCATTTT	CASSQDWADSNQPQHF
TRBV11-2	NA	TRBJ2-7	NA	TGTGCCAGCAGCTTAGTTCAGATCTACGAGCAGTACTTC	CASSLVQIYEQYF